The 2 T cell receptor beta chains presented below share a single source sample, sequenced in a study of technical replicates of blood from a few donors. Method: immunoSEQ multiplex PCR; TCRdb's copy keeps in-frame clones and lacks some. The repertoire holds approximately 50,000 clones, with around 95% as singletons. The sequenced material came from T cells isolated from PBMCs. The receptor source for this set is a human donor in good health.

The chain carries TRBV15 and TRBJ2-5; D perhaps matches TRBD1 (6 bases). The V gene lost 4 bases and the J gene lost 2 bases, with 11 bases spanning the gap. The CDR3 covers 14 residues. Germline-derived CDR1 and CDR2 are LNHNV and YYDKDF (reference sequence). CDR3 DNA sequence: TGTGCCACCAGCATACAGGGTACGCAAGAGACCCAGTACTTC. Protein product: CATSIQGTQETQYF.

The rearrangement joins TRBV18 to TRBJ2-1, with 7 bases aligning to TRBD1. Losses at the gene ends were 4 bases for V and 4 bases for J; bases not matched to a gene: 22. Germline V lookup: CDR1 KGHSH, CDR2 LQKENI. The CDR3 runs to 20 residues. The CDR3 DNA follows: TGTGCCAGCTCACTCAACCGGGACAGCGTTTCTTTCGTTCGGTACAATGAGCAGTTCTTC. Amino acids: CASSLNRDSVSFVRYNEQFF.